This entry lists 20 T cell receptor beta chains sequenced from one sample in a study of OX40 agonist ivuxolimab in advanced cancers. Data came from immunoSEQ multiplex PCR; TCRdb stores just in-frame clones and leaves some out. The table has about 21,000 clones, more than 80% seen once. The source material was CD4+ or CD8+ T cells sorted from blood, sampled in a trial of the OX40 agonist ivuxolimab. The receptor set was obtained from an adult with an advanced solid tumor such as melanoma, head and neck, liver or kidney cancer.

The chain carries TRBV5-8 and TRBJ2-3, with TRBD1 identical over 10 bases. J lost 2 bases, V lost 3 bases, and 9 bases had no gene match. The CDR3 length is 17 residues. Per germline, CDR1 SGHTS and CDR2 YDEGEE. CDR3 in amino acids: CASSSRGQGEITDTQYF. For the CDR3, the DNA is TGTGCCAGCAGCTCCCGAGGACAGGGGGAAATCACAGATACGCAGTATTTT.

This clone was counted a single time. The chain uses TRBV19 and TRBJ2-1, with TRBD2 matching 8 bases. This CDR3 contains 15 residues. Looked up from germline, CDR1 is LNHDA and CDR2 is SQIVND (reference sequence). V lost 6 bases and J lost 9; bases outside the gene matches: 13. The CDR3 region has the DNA TGTGCCAGTAGCCTCTTCGCGGGAGGTGACCCTGAGCAGTTCTTC. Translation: CASSLFAGGDPEQFF.

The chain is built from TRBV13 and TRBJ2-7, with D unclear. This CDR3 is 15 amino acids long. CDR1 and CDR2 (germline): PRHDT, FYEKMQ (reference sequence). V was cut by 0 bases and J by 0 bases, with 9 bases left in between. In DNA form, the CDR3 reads TGTGCCAGCAGCTTAGGTAGCAGGATCTCCTACGAGCAGTACTTC. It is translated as CASSLGSRISYEQYF.

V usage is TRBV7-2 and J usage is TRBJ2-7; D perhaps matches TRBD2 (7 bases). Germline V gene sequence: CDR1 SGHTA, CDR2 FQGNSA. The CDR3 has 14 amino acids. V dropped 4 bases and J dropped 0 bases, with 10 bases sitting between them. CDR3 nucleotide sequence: TGTGCCAGCAGCTGGGGGGGCAACTCCTACGAGCAGTACTTC. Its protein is CASSWGGNSYEQYF.

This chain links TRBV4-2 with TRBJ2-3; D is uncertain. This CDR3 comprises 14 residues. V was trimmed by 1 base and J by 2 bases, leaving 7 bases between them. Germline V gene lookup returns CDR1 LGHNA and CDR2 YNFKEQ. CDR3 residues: CASSQALSTDTQYF. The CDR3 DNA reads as TGTGCCAGCAGCCAAGCCCTCTCCACAGATACGCAGTATTTT.

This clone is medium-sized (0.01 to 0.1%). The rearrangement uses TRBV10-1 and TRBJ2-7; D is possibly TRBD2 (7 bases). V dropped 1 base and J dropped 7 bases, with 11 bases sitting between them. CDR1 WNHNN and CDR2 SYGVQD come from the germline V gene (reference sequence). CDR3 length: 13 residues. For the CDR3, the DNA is TGCGCCAGCAGTGAGTGGACAGCGGGGGAGCAGTACTTC. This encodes CASSEWTAGEQYF.

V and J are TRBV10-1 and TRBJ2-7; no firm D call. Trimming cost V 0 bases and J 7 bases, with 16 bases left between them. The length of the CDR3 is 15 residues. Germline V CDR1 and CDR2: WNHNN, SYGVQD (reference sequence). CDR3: CASSESLGSLREQYF. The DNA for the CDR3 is TGCGCCAGCAGTGAGTCGCTAGGGTCCCTGAGGGAGCAGTACTTC.

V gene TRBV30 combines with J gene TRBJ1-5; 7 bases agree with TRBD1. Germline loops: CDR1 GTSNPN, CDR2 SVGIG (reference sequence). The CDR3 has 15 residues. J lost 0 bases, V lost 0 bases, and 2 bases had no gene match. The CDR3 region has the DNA TGTGCCTGGAGTGTAGGGGGCAGTAGCAATCAGCCCCAGCATTTT. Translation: CAWSVGGSSNQPQHF. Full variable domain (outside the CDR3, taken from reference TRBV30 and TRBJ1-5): SQTIHQWPATLVQPVGSPLSLECTVEGTSNPNLYWYRQAAGRGLQLLFYSVGIGQISSEVPQNLSASRPQDRQFILSSKKLLLSDSGFYLCAWSVGGSSNQPQHFGDGTRLSIL.

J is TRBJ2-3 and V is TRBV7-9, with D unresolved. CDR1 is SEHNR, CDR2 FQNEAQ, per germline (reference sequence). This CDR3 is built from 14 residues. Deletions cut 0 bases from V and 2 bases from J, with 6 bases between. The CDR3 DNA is TGTGCCAGCAGCTTAGCGACCCTCACAGATACGCAGTATTTT. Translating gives CASSLATLTDTQYF.

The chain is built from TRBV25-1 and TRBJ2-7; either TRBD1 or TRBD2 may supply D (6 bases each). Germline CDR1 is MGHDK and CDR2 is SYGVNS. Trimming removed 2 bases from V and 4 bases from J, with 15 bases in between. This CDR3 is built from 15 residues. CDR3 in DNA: TGTGCCAGCAGTGAAGGTAGGGGGGCCGGATACGAGCAGTACTTC. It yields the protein CASSEGRGAGYEQYF.

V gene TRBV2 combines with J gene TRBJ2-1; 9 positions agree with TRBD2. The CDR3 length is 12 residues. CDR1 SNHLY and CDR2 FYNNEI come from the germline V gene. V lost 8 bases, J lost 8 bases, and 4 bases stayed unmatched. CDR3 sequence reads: CASLAGYHEQFF. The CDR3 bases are TGTGCCAGCCTAGCGGGGTATCATGAGCAGTTCTTC.

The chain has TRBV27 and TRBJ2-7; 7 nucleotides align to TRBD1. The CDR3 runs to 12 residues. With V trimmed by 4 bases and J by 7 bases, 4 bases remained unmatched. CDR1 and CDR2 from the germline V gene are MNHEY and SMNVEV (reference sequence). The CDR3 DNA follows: TGTGCCAGCAGTTCCTTCAGGGGGGAGCAGTACTTC. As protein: CASSSFRGEQYF.

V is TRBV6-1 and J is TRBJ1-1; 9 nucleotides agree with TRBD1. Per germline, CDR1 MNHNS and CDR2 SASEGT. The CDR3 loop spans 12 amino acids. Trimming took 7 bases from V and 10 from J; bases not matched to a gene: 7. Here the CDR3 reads CASTRDRVRAFF. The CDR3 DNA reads TGTGCCAGCACCCGGGACAGGGTGCGAGCTTTCTTT.

The CDR3 loop reads CASSPWDSPSDYGYTF. The CDR3 nucleotides are TGCGCCAGCAGCCCCTGGGACTCCCCAAGCGACTATGGCTACACCTTC. The chain joins TRBV5-1 to TRBJ1-2; TRBD1 is a possible D gene (5 bases). CDR3 size: 16 residues. Germline V gene sequence: CDR1 SGHRS, CDR2 YFSETQ. With 4 bases removed from V and 3 bases from J, the gap between germline ends came to 19 bases.

Written as DNA, the CDR3 is TGCGCCAGCAGTCTCGTCCCTGGAAACACCATATATTTT. Its protein is CASSLVPGNTIYF. The chain joins TRBV4-1 to TRBJ1-3; D gene uncertain. V lost 6 bases, J lost 2 bases, and 8 bases lay in between. This CDR3 contains 13 residues. The germline V gene encodes CDR1 MGHRA and CDR2 YSYEKL.

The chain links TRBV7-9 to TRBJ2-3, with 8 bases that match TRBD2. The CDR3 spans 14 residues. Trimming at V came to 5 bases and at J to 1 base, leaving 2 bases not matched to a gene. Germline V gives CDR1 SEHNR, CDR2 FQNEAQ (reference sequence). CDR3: CASSRTSRTDTQYF. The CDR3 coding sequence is TGTGCCAGCAGCCGGACTAGCCGCACAGATACGCAGTATTTT.

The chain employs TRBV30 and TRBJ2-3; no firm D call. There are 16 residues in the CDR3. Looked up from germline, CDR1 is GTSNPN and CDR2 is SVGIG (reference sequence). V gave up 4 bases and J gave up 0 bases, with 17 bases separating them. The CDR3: CAWTELVLGSTDTQYF. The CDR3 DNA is TGTGCCTGGACGGAGTTAGTTTTGGGAAGCACAGATACGCAGTATTTT.

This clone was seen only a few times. CDR3 nucleotides: TGTGCCACCAGCACAGACCCGGGCCCCAGGGGTGTGCAGTACTTC. Translated: CATSTDPGPRGVQYF. The chain recombines TRBV15 with TRBJ2-7; D is perhaps TRBD1 (6 bases). Germline loops: CDR1 LNHNV, CDR2 YYDKDF (reference sequence). V was pared by 4 bases and J by 9 bases, with 22 bases between. The CDR3 spans 15 residues.

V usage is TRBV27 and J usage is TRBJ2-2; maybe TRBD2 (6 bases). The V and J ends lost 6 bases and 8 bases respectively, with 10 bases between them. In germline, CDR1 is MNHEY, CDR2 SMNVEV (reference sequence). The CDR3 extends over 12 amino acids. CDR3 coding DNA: TGTGCCAGCAGGCCTCGGGAGGGGGAGCTGTTTTTT. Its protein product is CASRPREGELFF.

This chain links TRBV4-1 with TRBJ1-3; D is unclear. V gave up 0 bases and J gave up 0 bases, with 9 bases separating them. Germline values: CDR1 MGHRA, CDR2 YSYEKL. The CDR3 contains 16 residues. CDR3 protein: CASSQDPASSGNTIYF. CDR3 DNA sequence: TGCGCCAGCAGCCAAGATCCGGCGAGCTCTGGAAACACCATATATTTT.